Listed below are T cell receptor beta chains from one sample, sequenced in a study of CD4 T cells in relation to SARS-CoV-2 and coronaviruses. The method was immunoSEQ multiplex PCR; TCRdb's version includes in-frame clones alone and lacks a portion of them. The table lists over 40,000 clones, 75% to 90% of them singletons. No antigens are known for them. The sample comprised naive CD4+ T cells from PBMCs, cultured in vitro. All receptors come from an adult with COVID-19. CDR3s include the opening cysteine and the closing phenylalanine or tryptophan. A D gene is named only where the DNA matches it firmly. For some rows the clone size is stated as once, few or many, or as a class when expanded; others skip it.

>TRBV5-1|TRBJ2-7|-|TRBD1
TGCGCCAGCAGCCACGGGACAGGGGGATACGAGCAGTACTTC
CASSHGTGGYEQYF
>TRBV4-3|TRBJ1-2|-|-
TGCGCCAGCAGCCAAGGAGAAAAGGGCTACACCTTC
CASSQGEKGYTF
>TRBV7-6|TRBJ2-2|-|TRBD2
TGTGCCAGCAGCCTGGGACTAGCGGAGAACACCGGGGAGCTGTTTTTT
CASSLGLAENTGELFF
>TRBV15|TRBJ2-3|-|-
TGTGCCACCAGCCCTCGACTAGTTCTTGATACGCAGTATTTT
CATSPRLVLDTQYF
>TRBV5-1|TRBJ1-3|-|TRBD1
TGCGCCAGCAGCGAGGGGGGGACAGGTGGAAACACCATATATTTT
CASSEGGTGGNTIYF
>TRBV6-6|TRBJ2-7|-|-
TGTGCCAGCAGTTATCGCACTTTTTACGAGCAGTACTTC
CASSYRTFYEQYF
>TRBV9|TRBJ2-7|once|-
TGTGCCAGCAGCCCCTGGGACTCCTACGAGCAGTACTTC
CASSPWDSYEQYF
>TRBV5-1|TRBJ2-5|-|TRBD1
TGCGCCAGCAGCCCTAACAGGGGGCGTGGGGAGACCCAGTACTTC
CASSPNRGRGETQYF
>TRBV5-8|TRBJ1-3|-|-
TGTGCCAGCAGCCCGGTGATGGCAGGAGCCATATATTTT
CASSPVMAGAIYF
>TRBV2|TRBJ2-2|-|-
TGTGCCAGCAGTGAGGGTGTAACCGGGGAGCTGTTTTTT
CASSEGVTGELFF
>TRBV19|TRBJ2-5|-|-
TGTGCCAGTAGTGGGGGATGGGGAGAGACCCAGTACTTC
CASSGGWGETQYF
>TRBV5-1|TRBJ2-3|-|-
TGCGCCAGCAGCTTAAGGGGAGATACGCAGTATTTT
CASSLRGDTQYF
>TRBV7-3|TRBJ2-1|-|TRBD2
TGTGCCTGCGGAGCGGGATTGGTTGGTGAGCAGTTCTTC
CACGAGLVGEQFF
>TRBV28|TRBJ2-1|-|TRBD2
TGTGCCAGCAGTTTCCCTTTACTAGCGGGTTACAATGAGCAGTTCTTC
CASSFPLLAGYNEQFF
>TRBV29-1|TRBJ2-7|-|-
TGCAGCGTTGTAGGGCAGGGTTACGAGCAGTACTTC
CSVVGQGYEQYF
>TRBV29-1|TRBJ2-5|-|TRBD2
TGCAGCGTTAGATTAGCGGGAGCGATAGAGACCCAGTACTTC
CSVRLAGAIETQYF
>TRBV5-6|TRBJ2-5|-|-
TGTGCCAGTGTGACTTTGGGGATGAGCCAAGAGACCCAGTACTTC
CASVTLGMSQETQYF
>TRBV11-3|TRBJ2-2|-|-
TGTGCCAGCAGCCTGGGGCCCCGGGAGCTGTTTTTT
CASSLGPRELFF
>TRBV5-1|TRBJ2-3|-|-
TGCGCCAGCAGCCGGGGCACAGATACGCAGTATTTT
CASSRGTDTQYF
>TRBV2|TRBJ2-7|-|-
TGTGCCAGCAGTGGACAGAGCTCCTACGAGCAGTACTTC
CASSGQSSYEQYF
>TRBV28|TRBJ1-6|-|TRBD1
TGTGCCAGCCGGGAACAGGGGACTAAGAATTCACCCCTCCACTTT
CASREQGTKNSPLHF
>TRBV7-9|TRBJ2-7|-|TRBD1
TGTGCCAGCAGCTTATCAGGGGGCGCTTCCTACGAGCAGTACTTC
CASSLSGGASYEQYF
>TRBV4-1|TRBJ1-5|-|TRBD1
TGCGCCAGTAGCCGAGGACAGGGGAATCAGCCCCAGCATTTT
CASSRGQGNQPQHF
>TRBV27|TRBJ1-1|-|TRBD1
TGTGCCAGCAGTTTGATCGGCAGGGGGACTTTGAACACTGAAGCTTTCTTT
CASSLIGRGTLNTEAFF
>TRBV18|TRBJ1-5|once|-
TGTGCCAGCTCACCAAGCTTGGGGGCCGATCAGCCCCAGCATTTT
CASSPSLGADQPQHF
>TRBV5-3|TRBJ2-5|-|-
TGTGCCAGAAGCTTGAGGGACGCCCAAGAGACCCAGTACTTC
CARSLRDAQETQYF
>TRBV12-5|TRBJ2-1|-|-
TGTGCTAGTGGTTTTACCGGAGCCTACAATGAGCAGTTCTTC
CASGFTGAYNEQFF
>TRBV29-1|TRBJ2-7|-|TRBD1
TGCAGCGCCCTAATTATCCGAGGACAGGGAAGGCCCGAAATTGATTACGAGCAGTACTTC
CSALIIRGQGRPEIDYEQYF
>TRBV7-9|TRBJ1-2|few|-
TGTGCCAGCAGCTTAGTATCGGTGCGTGGCTACACCTTC
CASSLVSVRGYTF
>TRBV28|TRBJ2-7|-|TRBD2
TGTGCCAGCAGTTTGGGGGGACTAGCGGGAGCTTACGAGCAGTACTTC
CASSLGGLAGAYEQYF
>TRBV7-7|TRBJ2-1|-|-
TGTGCCAGCAGTGTAGGCGATCCCCGTGACCACAATGAGCAGTTCTTC
CASSVGDPRDHNEQFF